One sample yielded the 19 T cell receptor beta chains listed below, sequenced in a study of blood T cell repertoires in COVID-19. Assay: immunoSEQ multiplex PCR; the TCRdb copy retains only in-frame clones and omits some. The repertoire includes about 59,000 clones, 65% to 85% of them detected once, and 5.5% to 7.5% sits in the top ten. The sequencing input was peripheral blood. The receptors here all came from a man in his 60s with acute or convalescent COVID-19.

The chain is built from TRBV27 and TRBJ2-7; 11 nucleotides match TRBD2. CDR3 length: 15 amino acids. Germline CDR1 is MNHEY and CDR2 is SMNVEV (reference sequence). V shed 4 bases, J shed 3 bases, and the junction held 5 bases outside the gene matches. CDR3 nucleotides: TGTGCCAGCAGTTCACCGGGACTAGCGGTCTACGAGCAGTACTTC. Amino acids: CASSSPGLAVYEQYF.

The chain couples TRBV5-4 to TRBJ1-2; tentatively, D is TRBD1 (5 bases). The CDR3 contains 17 residues. Germline loops: CDR1 SGHNT, CDR2 YYREEE (reference sequence). V shed 0 bases and J shed 8 bases, with 23 bases lying between them. CDR3 sequence: CASSLAPGQGGIKGYTF. The CDR3 coding sequence is TGTGCCAGCAGCTTGGCCCCTGGCCAGGGAGGAATAAAGGGCTACACCTTC.

This clone showed up just a few times. The rearrangement uses TRBV6-2 or TRBV6-3 and TRBJ2-7; D unresolved. V was trimmed by 3 bases and J by 4 bases, leaving 16 bases between them. CDR1 is MNHEY and CDR2 is SVGEGT in the germline V gene. This CDR3 region has 15 residues. Here the CDR3 reads CASSYNIIDTYEQYF. The DNA for the CDR3 is TGTGCCAGCAGTTATAATATCATCGACACATACGAGCAGTACTTC.

The chain uses TRBV28 and TRBJ2-1, with TRBD1 matching over 7 bases. Losses at the gene ends were 6 bases for V and 12 bases for J; bases not matched to a gene: 11. Germline assignment: CDR1 MDHEN and CDR2 SYDVKM. The CDR3 covers 13 residues. CDR3 region: CASSRTGAGRQFF. CDR3 nucleotides: TGTGCCAGCAGCCGAACAGGGGCTGGGAGGCAGTTCTTC.

The V call is TRBV6-1, the J call TRBJ1-2; 9 nucleotides align to TRBD1. The CDR3 is 15 amino acids. V dropped 2 bases and J dropped 8; count of bases not matched to a gene: 9. Germline values: CDR1 MNHNS, CDR2 SASEGT. CDR3 bases: TGTGCCAGCAGTGAATCTGGACAGGGGTCGATCGGCTACACCTTC. Protein product: CASSESGQGSIGYTF.

The CDR3 loop is CASSSPGTGGRGYTF. CDR3 bases: TGTGCCAGCAGTTCCCCCGGGACAGGGGGCAGGGGCTACACCTTC. V usage is TRBV27 and J usage is TRBJ1-2; 12 nucleotides align to TRBD1. Germline V CDR1 and CDR2: MNHEY, SMNVEV (reference sequence). The junction had 8 bases not matched to a gene; V was cut back by 4 bases and J by 8 bases. The CDR3 extends over 15 amino acids.

In its sample, this clone was seen a few times. The chain links TRBV13 to TRBJ2-2; D possibly corresponds to TRBD2 (6 bases). Trimming pared 6 bases from V and 4 bases from J, leaving 21 bases between. This CDR3 spans 17 amino acids. CDR1 is PRHDT and CDR2 is FYEKMQ in the germline V gene (reference sequence). CDR3 in amino acids: CASRLAKGGAFTGELFF. CDR3 DNA sequence: TGTGCCAGCAGGCTAGCCAAGGGCGGGGCCTTCACCGGGGAGCTGTTTTTT.

The chain is built from TRBV20-1 and TRBJ1-2; D not resolved. Germline V gene data show CDR1 as DFQATT and CDR2 as SNEGSKA (reference sequence). The CDR3 is 11 residues long. The V end lost 0 bases, the J end lost 4 bases, and 3 bases lay between the germline ends. The CDR3 sequence is CSARDVYGYTF. In DNA form, the CDR3 reads TGCAGTGCTAGAGACGTCTATGGCTACACCTTC.

The rearrangement uses TRBV5-4 and TRBJ2-2; 10 bases are a match to TRBD2. The germline gives CDR1 SGHNT, CDR2 YYREEE (reference sequence). The CDR3 loop spans 16 amino acids. Trimming at V came to 7 bases and at J to 4 bases, leaving 10 bases not matched to a gene. DNA of the CDR3: TGTGCCAGCCAGCGGGGGGGCCGGTCCGGCACCGGGGAGCTGTTTTTT. Protein sequence: CASQRGGRSGTGELFF.

This chain connects TRBV19 to TRBJ2-5; 12 nucleotides match TRBD1. Germline V gene lookup returns CDR1 LNHDA and CDR2 SQIVND (reference sequence). The CDR3 consists of 14 residues. V shed 5 bases, J shed 5 bases, and the junction held 3 bases outside the gene matches. This chain's CDR3 is CASSEGQGAETQYF. CDR3 nucleotide sequence: TGTGCCAGTAGTGAGGGACAGGGGGCGGAGACCCAGTACTTC. Full variable domain (rest looked up from reference TRBV19 and TRBJ2-5): DGGITQSPKYLFRKEGQNVTLSCEQNLNHDAMYWYRQDPGQGLRLIYYSQIVNDFQKGDIAEGYSVSREKKESFPLTVTSAQKNPTAFYLCASSEGQGAETQYFGPGTRLLVL.

The chain combines TRBV2 with TRBJ1-6; unclear D gene. Between the trimmed V and J ends, which lost 8 bases and 5 bases, there was a span of 10 bases. Germline values: CDR1 SNHLY, CDR2 FYNNEI. The CDR3 loop spans 13 amino acids. CDR3: CASQAGHNSPLHF. In nucleotides, the CDR3 is TGTGCCAGCCAGGCGGGCCATAATTCACCCCTCCACTTT.

The J gene is TRBJ1-2, the V gene TRBV5-4; 7 bases agree with TRBD1. There are 14 residues in the CDR3. Germline loops: CDR1 SGHNT, CDR2 YYREEE (reference sequence). V dropped 6 bases and J dropped 7; count of bases not matched to a gene: 12. The CDR3 nucleotides read TGTGCCAGCACCATCAACAGGGGTTTGGGTGGCTACACCTTC. This gives the protein CASTINRGLGGYTF.

The J gene is TRBJ2-2, the V gene TRBV5-8; 7 bases line up with TRBD1. This CDR3 is built from 15 residues. V shed 0 bases and J 5 bases; nucleotides not matched to a gene: 4. Germline CDR1 SGHTS, CDR2 YDEGEE. The CDR3 region is CASSLDRGTTGELFF. CDR3 sequence (DNA): TGTGCCAGCAGCTTGGACAGGGGAACTACCGGGGAGCTGTTTTTT.

CDR3 DNA sequence: TGTGCCACCAGGTCGAGTGGTCGACAGGGGGATCAGCCCCAGCATTTT. This encodes CATRSSGRQGDQPQHF. The V and J genes are TRBV15 and TRBJ1-5; TRBD1 aligns across 9 bases. Germline V gene lookup returns CDR1 LNHNV and CDR2 YYDKDF (reference sequence). The V and J ends lost 6 bases and 5 bases, in that order; junction bases with no gene match: 11. This CDR3 is 16 amino acids long.

The chain joins TRBV4-1 to TRBJ1-5; weak D call: TRBD1 (6 bases). Germline CDR1 is MGHRA and CDR2 is YSYEKL. The ends were cut back, 1 base at V and 10 bases at J, with 14 bases in the middle. CDR3 length equals 14 residues. The CDR3 loop reads CASSQAQGPPPQHF. The DNA for the CDR3 is TGCGCCAGCAGCCAAGCCCAGGGGCCCCCTCCCCAGCATTTT.

The chain recombines TRBV5-5 with TRBJ1-6; 9 nucleotides line up with TRBD1. From germline, CDR1 is SGHKS and CDR2 YYEKEE (reference sequence). The ends lost 4 bases at V and 7 bases at J; junction bases unmatched: 6. CDR3 length: 15 residues. CDR3 loop: CASSNPGTGNSPLHF. The CDR3 DNA reads as TGTGCCAGCAGCAACCCCGGGACAGGGAATTCACCCCTCCACTTT.

The chain recombines TRBV24-1 with TRBJ2-1; 10 positions match TRBD2. V gave up 7 bases and J gave up 5 bases; unmatched junction bases: 7. The germline V gene encodes CDR1 KGHDR and CDR2 SFDVKD. The CDR3 is 15 residues long. CDR3 residues: CATSRSGGNNNEQFF. The CDR3 DNA follows: TGTGCCACCAGCCGTAGCGGGGGGAACAACAATGAGCAGTTCTTC.

This chain connects TRBV30 to TRBJ2-3; the D gene is possibly TRBD2 (6 bases). The V end was cut by 0 bases, the J end by 2 bases, with 18 bases between. Germline CDR1 GTSNPN, CDR2 SVGIG (reference sequence). The CDR3 runs 17 residues. CDR3 sequence reads: CAWSVGFVGGNTDTQYF. The CDR3, as DNA: TGTGCCTGGAGTGTAGGATTTGTGGGGGGAAACACAGATACGCAGTATTTT.

The gene calls are TRBV5-1 and TRBJ2-1; 7 nucleotides align to TRBD1. This CDR3 spans 16 amino acids. Germline-derived CDR1 and CDR2 are SGHRS and YFSETQ. Trimming at V came to 5 bases and at J to 5 bases, leaving 13 bases not matched to a gene. The CDR3 nucleotides are TGCGCCAGCAGTTTGAATCCGGGACAGATAGACAATGAGCAGTTCTTC. Amino acids: CASSLNPGQIDNEQFF.